The 27 T cell receptor beta chains in this list originate from one sample, sequenced in a study of shared clonotypes between healthy human individuals. Here immunoSEQ multiplex PCR was the method, and the copy in TCRdb shows in-frame clones only, minus some. Of about 2.5 million clones in the sample, 92% were seen once. The sequenced sample was naive CD4+ T cells from PBMCs. As to subset: CD45RA+ positively selected. The receptors stem from a man between 18 and 35 years old in good health. Some clones in this sample may be carry-over from other donors' samples.

The chain links TRBV6-5 to TRBJ1-2; TRBD1 matches at 8 bases. V was clipped by 6 bases and J by 7 bases; unmatched bases: 10. The CDR3 spans 14 residues. From germline, CDR1 is MNHEY and CDR2 SVGAGI. The CDR3 is CASSRGQGLSGYTF. The CDR3 bases are TGTGCCAGCAGCAGAGGACAGGGATTATCTGGCTACACCTTC.

This sequence joins TRBV10-3 and TRBJ1-6; D remains ambiguous. Per germline, CDR1 ENHRY and CDR2 SYGVKD. This CDR3 spans 14 amino acids. The V end lost 2 bases, the J end lost 13 bases, and 15 bases lay between the germline ends. The DNA for the CDR3 is TGTGCCATCAGTGAGGACCGGGCCGGACCGCCCCTCCACTTT. It encodes CAISEDRAGPPLHF.

The chain couples TRBV7-8 to TRBJ1-1, with TRBD1 as a possible D gene (6 bases). The V gene lost 1 base and the J gene lost 6 bases, with 18 bases spanning the gap. This CDR3 spans 16 amino acids. CDR1 SGHVS and CDR2 FQNEAQ come from the germline V gene. CDR3 sequence (DNA): TGTGCCAGCAGCTTAGGAGGCAGGGGTCGGGTCTCTGAAGCTTTCTTT. Translating it yields CASSLGGRGRVSEAFF.

The chain has TRBV2 and TRBJ1-2; D is ambiguous. Per germline, CDR1 SNHLY and CDR2 FYNNEI. V lost 3 bases to trimming and J lost 8 bases, with 10 bases between them. This CDR3 is built from 12 residues. CDR3: CASSEVPSGYTF. The CDR3, as DNA: TGTGCCAGCAGTGAGGTTCCGTCAGGCTACACCTTC.

V gene TRBV14 combines with J gene TRBJ2-7, with D unclear. Germline lookup yields CDR1 SGHDN and CDR2 FVKESK. The CDR3 sequence is 13 residues long. Trimming removed 1 base at V and 2 bases at J, with 6 bases between. The CDR3 DNA follows: TGTGCCAGCAGCCAAGCGGGCGCCTACGAGCAGTACTTC. This sequence encodes CASSQAGAYEQYF. Variable domain in full (rest from reference TRBV14 and TRBJ2-7): EAGVTQFPSHSVIEKGQTVTLRCDPISGHDNLYWYRRVMGKEIKFLLHFVKESKQDESGMPNNRFLAERTGGTYSTLKVQPAELEDSGVYFCASSQAGAYEQYFGPGTRLTVT.

A word on this clone: Additional DNA sequences in this sample encode the identical CDR3. This chain joins TRBV5-1 and TRBJ2-7; tentatively, D is TRBD2 (6 bases). V gave up 0 bases and J gave up 2 bases, with 12 bases separating them. The CDR3 covers 15 residues. Looked up from germline, CDR1 is SGHRS and CDR2 is YFSETQ. The CDR3 coding sequence is TGCGCCAGCAGCTTGGCTCTGGGGGGACCCTACGAGCAGTACTTC. Translation: CASSLALGGPYEQYF.

CDR3 DNA: TGTGCCAGCAGCCTACAACTGACCACAGGGGCTGAAGCTTTCTTT. Encoded protein: CASSLQLTTGAEAFF. The rearrangement joins TRBV6-6 to TRBJ1-1; 7 positions match TRBD1. The CDR3 sequence is 15 residues long. The V and J ends lost 6 bases and 6 bases, in that order; junction bases with no gene match: 13. Per the germline V gene, CDR1 is MNHNY and CDR2 is SVGAGI (reference sequence).

V and J are TRBV10-2 and TRBJ2-2, with 15 nucleotides matching TRBD2. V shed 3 bases, J shed 6 bases, and the junction held 2 bases outside the gene matches. The CDR3 runs 16 residues. The germline CDR1 and CDR2 sequences are WSHSY and SAAADI. The CDR3 nucleotides read TGCGCCAGCAGTGATAGGACTAGCGGGAGGGCCGGGGAGCTGTTTTTT. Protein product: CASSDRTSGRAGELFF.

V is TRBV18 and J is TRBJ2-1, with 15 bases lining up with TRBD2. The junction had 8 bases not matched to a gene; V was cut back by 7 bases and J by 7 bases. Germline CDR1 reads KGHSH; CDR2 reads LQKENI. This CDR3 comprises 16 residues. Here the CDR3 DNA reads TGTGCCAGCTTTTTTGGACTAGCGGGAGGGCTAAATGAGCAGTTCTTC. Translation: CASFFGLAGGLNEQFF.

The chain couples TRBV7-9 to TRBJ2-5; 13 bases map to TRBD2. With 5 bases clipped from V and 3 bases from J, the junction kept 6 bases outside the gene matches. This CDR3 has 16 residues. CDR1 is SEHNR and CDR2 is FQNEAQ in the germline V gene (reference sequence). Written as DNA, the CDR3 is TGTGCCAGCAGCCGGCGACTAGCGGGAGGAAAAGAGACCCAGTACTTC. Translation gives CASSRRLAGGKETQYF.

V and J are TRBV5-5 and TRBJ1-5, with D maybe TRBD1 (5 bases). Trimming removed 0 bases at V and 11 bases at J, with 15 bases between. This CDR3 is built from 14 residues. The germline gives CDR1 SGHKS, CDR2 YYEKEE (reference sequence). Here the CDR3 reads CASSLGTDVGAQHF. The CDR3 DNA follows: TGTGCCAGCAGCTTGGGGACTGATGTGGGGGCCCAGCATTTT.

As regards this clone: Different DNA sequences within this sample yield the same CDR3. This chain joins TRBV2 and TRBJ2-2; 9 bases are shared with TRBD1. Germline CDR1 and CDR2: SNHLY and FYNNEI. The CDR3 sequence is 15 residues long. V lost 5 bases, J lost 0 bases, and 1 base stayed unmatched. The CDR3 loop reads CASSRDRANTGELFF. CDR3 DNA sequence: TGTGCCAGCAGTCGGGACAGGGCGAACACCGGGGAGCTGTTTTTT.

This clone was detected once. The chain is built from TRBV9 and TRBJ1-1; D not resolved. Germline lookup yields CDR1 SGDLS and CDR2 YYNGEE. V was shortened by 1 base and J by 0 bases, with 7 bases between the two germline ends. The CDR3 runs to 14 residues. CDR3 bases: TGTGCCAGCAGCGTATCACGGGTGAACACTGAAGCTTTCTTT. Its protein product is CASSVSRVNTEAFF.

DNA for the CDR3: TGTGCCACCAGAAAAGGGGACTATGGCTACACCTTC. Its translation is CATRKGDYGYTF. The chain has TRBV15 and TRBJ1-2, with a tentative D call TRBD1 (5 bases). V was trimmed by 6 bases and J by 3 bases, leaving 8 bases between them. CDR3 length: 12 amino acids. Germline CDR1 LNHNV, CDR2 YYDKDF (reference sequence). The entire variable domain, with the rest obtained from reference TRBV15 and TRBJ1-2, is as follows: DAMVIQNPRYQVTQFGKPVTLSCSQTLNHNVMYWYQQKSSQAPKLLFHYYDKDFNNEADTPDNFQSRRPNTSFCFLDIRSPGLGDTAMYLCATRKGDYGYTFGSGTRLTVV.

The CDR3 is CASSWSGQDTQYF. DNA of the CDR3: TGTGCCAGCAGTTGGTCCGGTCAGGATACGCAGTATTTT. The J gene is TRBJ2-3, the V gene TRBV27, with D unresolved. Germline CDR1 reads MNHEY; CDR2 reads SMNVEV (reference sequence). V was cut by 4 bases and J by 6 bases, with 11 bases left in between. CDR3 length equals 13 residues.

The chain joins TRBV7-8 to TRBJ2-1; D could derive from TRBD1 or TRBD2 (5 bases each). Germline CDR1 SGHVS, CDR2 FQNEAQ. The CDR3 totals 13 residues. Between the trimmed V and J ends, which lost 5 bases and 6 bases, there was a span of 11 bases. The CDR3 loop is CASSLQGVNEQFF. CDR3 DNA: TGTGCCAGCAGCCTGCAGGGAGTCAATGAGCAGTTCTTC.

V and J are TRBV7-9 and TRBJ2-7; D unresolved. V was clipped by 3 bases and J by 0 bases, with 18 bases between them. In germline, CDR1 is SEHNR, CDR2 FQNEAQ (reference sequence). The CDR3 spans 17 residues. CDR3 loop: CASSFRTIPPSSYEQYF. CDR3 nucleotides: TGTGCCAGCAGCTTTAGGACGATTCCCCCAAGCTCCTACGAGCAGTACTTC.

This chain uses TRBV5-6 with TRBJ1-2; the D is unclear. The CDR3 sequence is 12 residues long. Germline CDR1 and CDR2: SGHDT and YYEEEE. Between the trimmed V and J ends, which lost 0 bases and 5 bases, there was a span of 5 bases. CDR3 sequence (DNA): TGTGCCAGCAGCTTGGAGGCATATGGCTACACCTTC. The encoded protein is CASSLEAYGYTF.

Comments on this clone: The sample carries other DNA sequences with the same CDR3. This chain uses TRBV7-2 with TRBJ2-1, with D possibly matching TRBD2 (6 bases). Germline lookup yields CDR1 SGHTA and CDR2 FQGNSA. This CDR3 contains 14 residues. Trimming left V 1 base short and J 10 bases short, with 14 bases between. Here the CDR3 reads CASSLVLAKDEQFF. In DNA form, the CDR3 reads TGTGCCAGCAGCTTAGTGCTAGCGAAAGACGAGCAGTTCTTC.

The chain joins TRBV28 to TRBJ1-5; D gene unclear. The V end was cut by 0 bases, the J end by 3 bases, with 15 bases between. From germline, CDR1 is MDHEN and CDR2 SYDVKM. The CDR3 length is 17 residues. DNA for the CDR3: TGTGCCAGCAGTTTATGGACGGCCAGAGGTTCCAATCAGCCCCAGCATTTT. Translation gives CASSLWTARGSNQPQHF.

This clone has just a few counts. The sample carries other DNA sequences with the same CDR3. The chain carries TRBV7-9 and TRBJ2-7; D remains ambiguous. The CDR3 contains 11 residues. Germline V gives CDR1 SEHNR, CDR2 FQNEAQ (reference sequence). With 1 base removed from V and 3 bases from J, the gap between germline ends came to 1 base. The CDR3 nucleotides read TGTGCCAGCAGCTTAGACTACGAGCAGTACTTC. Its protein product is CASSLDYEQYF.

This rearrangement joins TRBV10-3 to TRBJ2-7; perhaps D is TRBD1 or TRBD2 (5 bases each). This CDR3 has 13 residues. Trimming took 8 bases from V and 4 from J, leaving 15 bases between them. Germline V gene lookup returns CDR1 ENHRY and CDR2 SYGVKD. This CDR3 is CAIGWDGRYEQYF. As DNA, the CDR3 is TGTGCCATCGGATGGGACGGAAGGTACGAGCAGTACTTC.

This chain uses TRBV6-5 with TRBJ2-2; 10 bases are shared with TRBD1. This CDR3 has 15 residues. The germline V gene has CDR1 MNHEY and CDR2 SVGAGI. J gave up 7 bases and V 2 bases, and 4 bases lay outside the gene matches. The CDR3 region has the DNA TGTGCCAGCAGTTACCTCGGGACAGGGGACGGGGAGCTGTTTTTT. Its translation: CASSYLGTGDGELFF.

About this clone itself: Other DNA sequences in this sample translate to the same CDR3. The chain is built from TRBV9 and TRBJ2-1; tentative D call: TRBD1 (6 bases). Germline assignment: CDR1 SGDLS and CDR2 YYNGEE. The CDR3 covers 13 residues. The V end was cut by 2 bases, the J end by 3 bases, with 6 bases between. In nucleotides, the CDR3 is TGTGCCAGCAGCGTGACAGGCTACAATGAGCAGTTCTTC. As protein: CASSVTGYNEQFF.

The chain uses TRBV7-2 and TRBJ2-5; no definite D call. Germline lookup yields CDR1 SGHTA and CDR2 FQGNSA. The CDR3 is 13 amino acids. With 5 bases removed from V and 1 base from J, the gap between germline ends came to 8 bases. The CDR3 sequence: CASSTRTQETQYF. CDR3 DNA: TGTGCCAGCAGCACGAGGACCCAAGAGACCCAGTACTTC.

In regard to this clone: This CDR3 is also generated by other DNA sequences in the sample. The V and J genes are TRBV5-1 and TRBJ2-5; no clear D. In germline, CDR1 is SGHRS, CDR2 YFSETQ. The CDR3 runs to 13 residues. The V gene lost 3 bases and the J gene lost 0 bases, with 6 bases spanning the gap. The CDR3 reads CASSSTYQETQYF. The CDR3 DNA sequence: TGCGCCAGCAGCTCGACATACCAAGAGACCCAGTACTTC.

This clone was found once. The chain couples TRBV6-1 to TRBJ1-2, with TRBD1 as a possible D gene (5 bases). The CDR3 spans 14 residues. The V gene's germline CDR1 is MNHNS and CDR2 SASEGT. V was shortened by 2 bases and J by 5 bases, with 12 bases between the two germline ends. In nucleotides, the CDR3 is TGTGCCAGCAGTGAATCAGGGAATCGTTATGGCTACACCTTC. This encodes CASSESGNRYGYTF.